This TCR beta chain was recovered during a study of human T cells and chemical hapten exposure. Study in general: The patch tests put 0.01% DPC on the skin of the upper back and were read 6 days later. Study-level findings and limits: Each of the donors had alopecia, so their immune responses may not resemble those of healthy people.

Unique molecular identifiers were linked by the library to individual cDNA molecules. TCRdb reprocessed the RACE reads with MiXCR, giving one entry per CDR3 protein. The table records more than 250,000 distinct CDR3 sequences, about 7.7% of them present only once. As for time point: pre-sensitization, week 0. Regarding treatment: therapeutic diphenylcyclopropenone sensitization with weekly scalp DPC. V trimming: 6 bases; J trimming: 0 bases; junction bases outside the gene matches: 14. Germline assignment: CDR1 DFQATT and CDR2 SNEGSKA (reference sequence). The CDR3 runs to 16 residues. This clonotype was counted at least ten times. Its target is unknown.

The sequenced sample was whole blood, obtained in connection with sensitization to the hapten diphenylcyclopropenone (DPC). The clonotype originates from a young man with alopecia areata. Some clones in this sample may be carry-over from other donors' samples. V is TRBV20-1 and J is TRBJ2-7; TRBD2 matches at 7 bases. The CDR3 DNA reads as TGCAGTGCCCCCAGTTGGGCGGGAGAGGCCTCCTACGAGCAGTACTTC. Translated, it gives CSAPSWAGEASYEQYF.